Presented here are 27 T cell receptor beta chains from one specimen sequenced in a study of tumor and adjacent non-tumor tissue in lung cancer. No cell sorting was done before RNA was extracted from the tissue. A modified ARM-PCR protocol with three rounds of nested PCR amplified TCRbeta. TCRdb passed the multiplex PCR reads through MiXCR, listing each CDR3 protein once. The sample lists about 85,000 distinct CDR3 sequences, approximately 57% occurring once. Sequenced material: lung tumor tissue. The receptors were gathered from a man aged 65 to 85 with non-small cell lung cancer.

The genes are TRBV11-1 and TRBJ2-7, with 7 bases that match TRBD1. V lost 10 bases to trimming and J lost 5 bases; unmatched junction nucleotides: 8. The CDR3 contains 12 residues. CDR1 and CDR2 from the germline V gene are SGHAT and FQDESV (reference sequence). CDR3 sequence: CANRGTAHEQYF. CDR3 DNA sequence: TGTGCCAACCGTGGGACAGCTCACGAGCAGTACTTC.

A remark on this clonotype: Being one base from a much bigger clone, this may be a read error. Here the CDR3 DNA reads TGTGCCAGCAGTTATGTACACCAAGAGACCCAGTACTTC. This encodes CASSYVHQETQYF. This sequence joins TRBV6-6 and TRBJ2-5; D is unclear. The CDR3 is 13 residues long. Per the germline V gene, CDR1 is MNHNY and CDR2 is SVGAGI (reference sequence). V shed 3 bases and J shed 0 bases, with 5 bases lying between them.

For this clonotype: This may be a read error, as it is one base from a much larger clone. The CDR3 here is CASSFGTWGNEKLFF. CDR3 in DNA: TGTGCCAGCAGCTTCGGGACATGGGGGAATGAAAAACTGTTTTTT. This chain uses TRBV5-6 with TRBJ1-4; D might be TRBD1 (6 bases). The CDR3 runs to 15 residues. Germline loops: CDR1 SGHDT, CDR2 YYEEEE. V lost 2 bases and J lost 5, with 13 bases in between.

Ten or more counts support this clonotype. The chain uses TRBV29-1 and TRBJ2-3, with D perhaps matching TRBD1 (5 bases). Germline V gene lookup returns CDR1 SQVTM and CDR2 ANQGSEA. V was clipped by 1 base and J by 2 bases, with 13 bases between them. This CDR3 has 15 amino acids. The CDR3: CSVEVKKGSTDTQYF. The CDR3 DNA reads TGCAGCGTTGAAGTCAAAAAGGGGTCCACAGATACGCAGTATTTT.

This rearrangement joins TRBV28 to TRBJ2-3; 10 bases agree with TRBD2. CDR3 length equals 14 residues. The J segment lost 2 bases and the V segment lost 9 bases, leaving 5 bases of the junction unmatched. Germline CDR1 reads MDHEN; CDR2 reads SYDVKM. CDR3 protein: CARSGRAFTDTQYF. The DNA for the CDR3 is TGTGCCAGGAGCGGGAGGGCATTCACAGATACGCAGTATTTT.

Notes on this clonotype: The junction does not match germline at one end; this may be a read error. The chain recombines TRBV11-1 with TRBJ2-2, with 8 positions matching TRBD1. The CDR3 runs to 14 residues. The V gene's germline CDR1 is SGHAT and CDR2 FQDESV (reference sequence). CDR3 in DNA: TGTGCCAGCAACTTTAACAGGGGGAGAGGGGAGCTGTTATTT. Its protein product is CASNFNRGRGELLF.

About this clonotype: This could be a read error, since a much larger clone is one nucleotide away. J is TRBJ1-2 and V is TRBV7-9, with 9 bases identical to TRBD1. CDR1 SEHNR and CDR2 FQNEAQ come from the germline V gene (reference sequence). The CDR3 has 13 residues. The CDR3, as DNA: TGTGCCAGCAGCACCGACAGGGGGAAGAGCTACGCCTTC. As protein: CASSTDRGKSYAF.

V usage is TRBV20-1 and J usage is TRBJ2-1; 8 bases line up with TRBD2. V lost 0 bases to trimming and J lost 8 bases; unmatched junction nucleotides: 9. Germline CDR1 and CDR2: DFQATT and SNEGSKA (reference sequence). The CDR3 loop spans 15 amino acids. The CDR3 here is CSARDISGSPYEQFF. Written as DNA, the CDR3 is TGCAGTGCTAGAGATATCAGCGGGAGTCCTTATGAGCAGTTCTTC.

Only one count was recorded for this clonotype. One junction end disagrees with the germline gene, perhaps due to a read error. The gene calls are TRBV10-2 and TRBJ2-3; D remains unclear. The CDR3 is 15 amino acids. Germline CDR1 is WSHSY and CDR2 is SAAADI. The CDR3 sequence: CASSDLSYGTDTLYF. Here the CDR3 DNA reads TGCGCCAGCAGTGACTTATCCTACGGTACAGATACGCTGTATTTT.

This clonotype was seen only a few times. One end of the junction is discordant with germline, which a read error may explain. This CDR3 reads CASSFGVQGDQPQHF. The CDR3 coding sequence is TGTGCCAGCAGTTTCGGGGTTCAGGGGGATCAGCCACAGCATTTT. The chain carries TRBV28 and TRBJ1-5, with 7 bases fitting TRBD1. Germline V gene data show CDR1 as MDHEN and CDR2 as SYDVKM. The length of the CDR3 is 15 residues.

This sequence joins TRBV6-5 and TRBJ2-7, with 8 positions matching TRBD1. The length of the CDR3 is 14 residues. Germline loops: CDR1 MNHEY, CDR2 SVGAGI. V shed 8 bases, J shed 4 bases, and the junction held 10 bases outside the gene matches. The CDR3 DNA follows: TGTGCCAGCGGTCTAGACAGGGGCTCATACGAGCAGTACTTC. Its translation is CASGLDRGSYEQYF.

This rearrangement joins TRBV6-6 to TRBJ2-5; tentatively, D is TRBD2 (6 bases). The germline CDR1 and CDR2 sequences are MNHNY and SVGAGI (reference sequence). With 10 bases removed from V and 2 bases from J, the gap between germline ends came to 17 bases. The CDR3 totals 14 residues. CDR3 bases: TGTGCCATCACTACGGGACTCTTACAAGAGACCCAGTACTTC. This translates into CAITTGLLQETQYF.

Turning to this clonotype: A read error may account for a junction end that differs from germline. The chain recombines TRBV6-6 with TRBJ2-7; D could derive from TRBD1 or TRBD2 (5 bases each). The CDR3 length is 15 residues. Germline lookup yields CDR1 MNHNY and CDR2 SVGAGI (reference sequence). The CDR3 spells CASSYSMGRSYEQYF. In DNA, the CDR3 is TGTGCCAGCAGTTACTCCATGGGACGATCCTACGAGCAGTATTTC.

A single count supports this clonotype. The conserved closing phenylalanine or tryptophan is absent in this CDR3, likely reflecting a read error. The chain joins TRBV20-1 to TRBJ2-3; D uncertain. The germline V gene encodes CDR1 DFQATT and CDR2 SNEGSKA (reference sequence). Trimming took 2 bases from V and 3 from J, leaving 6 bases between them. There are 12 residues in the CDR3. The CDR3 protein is CSARSSTDTQYL. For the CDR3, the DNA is TGCAGTGCTAGATCGTCAACAGATACGCAGTATCTT.

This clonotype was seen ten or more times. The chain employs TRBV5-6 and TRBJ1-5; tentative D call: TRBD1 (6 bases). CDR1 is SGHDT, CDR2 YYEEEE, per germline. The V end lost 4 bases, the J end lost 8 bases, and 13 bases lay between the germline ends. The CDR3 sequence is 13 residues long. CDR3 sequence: CASSRGQGKPQHF. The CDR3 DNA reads TGTGCCAGCAGCCGGGGGCAGGGGAAGCCCCAGCATTTT.

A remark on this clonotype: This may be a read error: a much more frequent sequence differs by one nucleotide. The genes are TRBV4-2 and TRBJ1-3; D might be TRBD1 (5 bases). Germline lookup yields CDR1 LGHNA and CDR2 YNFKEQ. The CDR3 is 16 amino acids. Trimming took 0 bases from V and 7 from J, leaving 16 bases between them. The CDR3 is CASSQDKARGGNTIYF. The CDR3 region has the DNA TGTGCCAGCAGCCAAGATAAGGCACGGGGCGGGAACACCATATATTTT.

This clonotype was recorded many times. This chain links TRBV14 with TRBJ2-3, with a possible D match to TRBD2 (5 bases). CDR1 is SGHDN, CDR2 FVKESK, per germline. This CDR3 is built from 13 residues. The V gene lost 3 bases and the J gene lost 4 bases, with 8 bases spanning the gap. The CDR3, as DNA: TGTGCCAGCAGCCAGGGGAGCGCAGATACGCAGTATTTT. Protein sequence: CASSQGSADTQYF.

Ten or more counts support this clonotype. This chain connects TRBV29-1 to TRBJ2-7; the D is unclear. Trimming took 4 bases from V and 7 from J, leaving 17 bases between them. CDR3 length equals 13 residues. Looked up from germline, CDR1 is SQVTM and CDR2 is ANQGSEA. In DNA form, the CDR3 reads TGCAGCGTTGGAGTCCGATCTTTTGGGGAGCAGTACTTC. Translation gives CSVGVRSFGEQYF.

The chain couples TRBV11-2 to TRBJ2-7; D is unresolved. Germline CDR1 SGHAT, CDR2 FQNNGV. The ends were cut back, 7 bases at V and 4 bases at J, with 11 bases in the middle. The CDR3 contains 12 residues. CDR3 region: CASTILSYEQYF. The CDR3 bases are TGTGCCAGCACCATCCTCTCATACGAGCAGTACTTC. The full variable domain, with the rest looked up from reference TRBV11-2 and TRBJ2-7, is EAGVAQSPRYKIIEKRQSVAFWCNPISGHATLYWYQQILGQGPKLLIQFQNNGVVDDSQLPKDRFSAERLKGVDSTLKIQPAKLEDSAVYLCASTILSYEQYFGPGTRLTVT.

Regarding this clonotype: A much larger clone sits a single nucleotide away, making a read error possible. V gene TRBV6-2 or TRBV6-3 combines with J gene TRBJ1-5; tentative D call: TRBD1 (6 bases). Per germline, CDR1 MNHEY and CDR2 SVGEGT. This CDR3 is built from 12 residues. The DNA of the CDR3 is TGTGTCAGCAGAACAGGGAATCAGCCCCAGCATTTT. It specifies CVSRTGNQPQHF.

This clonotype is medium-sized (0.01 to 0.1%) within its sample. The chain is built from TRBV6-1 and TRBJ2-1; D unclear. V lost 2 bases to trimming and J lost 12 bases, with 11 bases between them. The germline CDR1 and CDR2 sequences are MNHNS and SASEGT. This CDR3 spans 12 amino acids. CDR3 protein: CASSENLVGQFF. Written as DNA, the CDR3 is TGTGCCAGCAGTGAAAACCTGGTGGGGCAGTTCTTC.

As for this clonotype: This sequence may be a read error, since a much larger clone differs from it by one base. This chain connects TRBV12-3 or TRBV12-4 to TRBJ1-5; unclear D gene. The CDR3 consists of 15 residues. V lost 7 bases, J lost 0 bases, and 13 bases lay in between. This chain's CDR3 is CASKKTGSSNQPQHF. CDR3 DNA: TGTGCCAGCAAGAAGACGGGTAGTAGCAATCAGCCCCAGCATTTT.

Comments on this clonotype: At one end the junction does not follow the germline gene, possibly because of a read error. The CDR3 DNA sequence: TGTGCCAGCAGTGACAGAGGGAACACTGAAGTTTTCTTT. Translating gives CASSDRGNTEVFF. This chain connects TRBV6-1 to TRBJ1-1; D not resolved. The length of the CDR3 is 13 residues. Germline lookup yields CDR1 MNHNS and CDR2 SASEGT.

The CDR3 region is CASNLGIEPYEQYF. The CDR3 nucleotides read TGTGCCAGCAACCTCGGGATAGAACCCTACGAGCAGTACTTC. The chain uses TRBV11-2 and TRBJ2-7; possible D gene TRBD2, 5 bases. This CDR3 has 14 amino acids. Germline CDR1 reads SGHAT; CDR2 reads FQNNGV. V was shortened by 7 bases and J by 2 bases, with 15 bases between the two germline ends.

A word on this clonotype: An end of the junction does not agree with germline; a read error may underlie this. CDR3 in DNA: TGTGCCAGCAGTTCCGACCGGCACAGGGGGTATTATAGCAATCAGCCCCAGCAGTTT. Translation: CASSSDRHRGYYSNQPQQF. The chain employs TRBV12-3 or TRBV12-4 and TRBJ1-5; the match to TRBD1 covers 8 bases. This CDR3 has 19 amino acids.

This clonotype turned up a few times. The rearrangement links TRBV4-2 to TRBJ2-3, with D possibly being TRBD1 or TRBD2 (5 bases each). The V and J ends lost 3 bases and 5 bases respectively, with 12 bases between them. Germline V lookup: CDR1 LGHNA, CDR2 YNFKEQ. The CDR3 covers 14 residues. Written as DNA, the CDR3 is TGTGCCAGCAGCCAGAATCCGAGGGGAGATACGCAGTATTTT. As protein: CASSQNPRGDTQYF.

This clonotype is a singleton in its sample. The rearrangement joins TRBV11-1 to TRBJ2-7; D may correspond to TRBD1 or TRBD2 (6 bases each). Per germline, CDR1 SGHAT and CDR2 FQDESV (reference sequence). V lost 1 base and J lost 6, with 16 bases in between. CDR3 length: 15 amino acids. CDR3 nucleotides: TGTGCCAGCAGCTTAGGCGGGACAAGGGAGCTCGAGCAGTACTTC. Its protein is CASSLGGTRELEQYF. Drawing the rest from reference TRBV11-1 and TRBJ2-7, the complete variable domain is EAEVAQSPRYKITEKSQAVAFWCDPISGHATLYWYRQILGQGPELLVQFQDESVVDDSQLPKDRFSAERLKGVDSTLKIQPAELGDSAMYLCASSLGGTRELEQYFGPGTRLTVT.